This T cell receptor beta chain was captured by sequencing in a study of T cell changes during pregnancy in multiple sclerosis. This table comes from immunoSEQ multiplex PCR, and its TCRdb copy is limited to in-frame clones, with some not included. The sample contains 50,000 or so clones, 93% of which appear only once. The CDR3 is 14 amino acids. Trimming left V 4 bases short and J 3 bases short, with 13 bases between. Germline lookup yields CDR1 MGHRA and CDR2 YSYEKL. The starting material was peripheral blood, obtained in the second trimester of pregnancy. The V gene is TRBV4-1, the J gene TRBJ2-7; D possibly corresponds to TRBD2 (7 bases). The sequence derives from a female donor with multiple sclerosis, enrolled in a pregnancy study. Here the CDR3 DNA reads TGCGCCAGCAGCCCTCGGGGAGGGGGCTACGAGCAGTACTTC. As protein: CASSPRGGGYEQYF.